This paragraph covers one T cell receptor beta chain sequence. This clone was picked up a small number of times. The antigen it recognizes is unknown. Per-base quality was not reported, and no clone a single base away is much larger than it. For the CD8 naive samples, CD45RO-negative cells were positively selected for CCR7, yielding a CD45RA+CCR7+ population from which TemRA cells were excluded. Donors were healthy HIV-negative adults with no recently reported acute infections or vaccinations. Every donor was a Caucasian adult residing in Nashville, Tennessee, USA. After blood collection by leukapheresis, PBMCs were isolated using Ficoll-Histopaque density gradient centrifugation and then cryopreserved in the vapor phase of liquid nitrogen. Analytical flow cytometry was used to check the purity and quantity of every magnetically sorted T cell population. Genomic DNA was isolated from each sorted fraction and quantified by UV absorbance on a Nanodrop 2000c.

TCR CDR3 regions were amplified from genomic DNA by multiplex PCR using the deep immunoSEQ assay. Extracted genomic DNA from each cell subset was distributed evenly across all wells of several immunoSEQ 96-well plates, and each plate was treated as a replicate. Each replicate PCR for sorted subsets received approximately 220 ng genomic DNA, equal to around 32,000 T cell genomes. The purified libraries were quantified using a Qubit 3.0 fluorometer, sized with a Bioanalyzer 2100, and then quantified again using the KAPA Library Quantification kit. Every immunoSEQ 96-well plate was sequenced on a dedicated single-read 150-cycle Illumina NextSeq 550 flow cell. As for how the authors treated the data: Because only junctional sequences without quality scores were contained in the immunoSEQ output, filtering matching that applied to full-length reads could not be performed. Sequences were annotated with PyIR, a Python wrapper for IgBLAST v1.9, using IMGT germline references to assign V/J genes and CDR3. Any read was removed if the V/J assignment was weak (E-value above 1e-6), the CDR3 was missing, or the read contained stop codons, out-of-frame junctions, or ambiguous translated residues. V3J clonotypes were defined by identical inferred V gene, J gene, and CDR3 amino acid sequence. Percentage overlap between repertoires was computed as shared unique clonotypes divided by the size of the smaller repertoire. Repertoire richness was assessed with RTK rarefaction, the Chao1 estimator, and Recon v2.1 estimates of unobserved clonotypes. For all TCRbeta clonotypes obtained by the gDNA method from a handful of donors, generation probabilities were computed with OLGA. Here the immuneACCESS table is served through TCRdb, limited to in-frame sequences with V and J called. Missing clones are a known gap in these copies; in checked studies unresolved V genes cover under half, and the rest lacks a known reason. From that table come the V and J calls and clone size; the DNA was used to work out D and trimming. Recorded for this sample are about 2.2 million clones; just under 95% of them occurred a single time. The top ten clonotypes cover around 1.8% of the sample.

This record belongs to a study of shared clonotypes between healthy human individuals (dated by TCRdb to about 2020). General notes on the study: The cohort comprised two women and a few men aged 18 to 49 years. Per donor, three plates each were used for CD4 naive and CD4 memory, two for CD8 naive, and one for CD8 memory. To estimate repertoire size and how much clonotype sharing occurs between individuals, the study deeply sequenced the blood TCR repertoires of several healthy adults. To increase sequencing depth and limit assay-specific biases, TCR repertoire library preparation and sequencing were carried out by different laboratories using diverse techniques. Leukapheresis yielded between about 0.9 and 8.9 billion PBMCs per donor.

From its cysteine to its phenylalanine, the CDR3 spans 13 amino acids. Only CDR3 DNA remains: 39 bases, in frame from the first base. V was cut back by 6 bases and J by 4 bases, leaving a gap of 10 bases between them. The germline V gene gives CDR1 as MDHEN and CDR2 as SYDVKM. Broader findings and caveats from the paper: Sharing across a few donors was observed for approximately 5% of naive CD4, about 4% of naive CD8, about 2.5% of memory CD4, and roughly 0.43% of memory CD8 clonotypes. Compared with non-shared clonotypes, the clonotypes found in all four sorted-subset donors had higher generation probabilities. Rarefaction of sorted-subset datasets indicated incomplete sequencing despite the large sequencing depth. Based on pairwise subsampling, the degree of clonotype sharing among donors was expected to be affected by sequencing depth. Larger estimated clonotype richness was generally found for naive subsets than for memory subsets. Sampling was restricted to blood, and TCR repertoires in tissue are likely to differ from TCR repertoires in blood. The small number of donors limited the genetic and exposure-history diversity represented.

The source material was naive CD8+ T cells from PBMCs. According to the study, the label for this sample's cell subset or site signals: CD45RA+CCR7+. This clonotype originated in a man aged 18-30 years in good health. Some clones in this sample may be carry-over from other donors' samples. The chain links TRBV28 with TRBJ1-3; no D segment can be confidently identified. The nucleotides are TGTGCCAGCAGCGCAGCCCCCGGAAACACCATATATTTT. Protein translation: CASSAAPGNTIYF.